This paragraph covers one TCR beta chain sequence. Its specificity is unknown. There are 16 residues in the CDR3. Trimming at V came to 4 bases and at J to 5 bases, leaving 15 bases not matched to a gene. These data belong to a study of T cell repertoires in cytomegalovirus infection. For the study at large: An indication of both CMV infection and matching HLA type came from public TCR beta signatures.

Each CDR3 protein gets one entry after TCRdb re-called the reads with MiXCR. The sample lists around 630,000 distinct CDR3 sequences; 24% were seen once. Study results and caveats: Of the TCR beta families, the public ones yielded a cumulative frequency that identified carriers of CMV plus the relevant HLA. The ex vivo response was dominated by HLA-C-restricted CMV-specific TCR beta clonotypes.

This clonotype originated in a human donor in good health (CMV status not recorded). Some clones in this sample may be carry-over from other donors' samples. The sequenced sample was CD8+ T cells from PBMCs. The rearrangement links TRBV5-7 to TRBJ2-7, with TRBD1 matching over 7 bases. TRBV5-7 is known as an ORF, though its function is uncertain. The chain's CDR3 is CASSRTGAGTENEQYV. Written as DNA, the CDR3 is TGTGCCAGCAGCAGAACGGGCGCCGGGACAGAAAACGAGCAGTACGTC.